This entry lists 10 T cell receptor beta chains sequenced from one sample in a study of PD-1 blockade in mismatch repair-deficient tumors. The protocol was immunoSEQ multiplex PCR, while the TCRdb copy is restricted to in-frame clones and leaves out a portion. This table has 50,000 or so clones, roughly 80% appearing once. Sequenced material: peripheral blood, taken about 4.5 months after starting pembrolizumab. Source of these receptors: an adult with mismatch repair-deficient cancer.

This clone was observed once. CDR3 region: CASSRDRGRGEQYF. In DNA, the CDR3 is TGTGCCAGCAGTCGGGACAGGGGAAGGGGGGAGCAGTACTTC. The J gene is TRBJ2-7, the V gene TRBV6-1, with 10 bases lining up with TRBD1. Germline V CDR1 and CDR2: MNHNS, SASEGT. The CDR3 is 14 residues long. J was trimmed by 7 bases and V by 5 bases; bases with no gene match: 8.

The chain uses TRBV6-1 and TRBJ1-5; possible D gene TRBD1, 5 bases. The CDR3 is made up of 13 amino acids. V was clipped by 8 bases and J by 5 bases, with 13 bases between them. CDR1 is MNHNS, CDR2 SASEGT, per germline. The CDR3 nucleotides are TGTGCCAGCCAGTCCTGGGGGGATCAGCCCCAGCATTTT. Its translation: CASQSWGDQPQHF.

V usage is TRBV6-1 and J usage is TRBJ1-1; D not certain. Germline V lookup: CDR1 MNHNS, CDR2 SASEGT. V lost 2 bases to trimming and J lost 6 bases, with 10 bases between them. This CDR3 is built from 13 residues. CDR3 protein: CASSEIAGSEAFF. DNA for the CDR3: TGTGCCAGCAGTGAAATTGCGGGTTCTGAAGCTTTCTTT.

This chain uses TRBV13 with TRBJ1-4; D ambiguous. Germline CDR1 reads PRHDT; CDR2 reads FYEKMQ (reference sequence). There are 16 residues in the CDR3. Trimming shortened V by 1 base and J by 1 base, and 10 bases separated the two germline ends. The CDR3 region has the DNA TGTGCCAGCAGCTTAGTAGGGTTTCAAACTAATGAAAAACTGTTTTTT. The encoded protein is CASSLVGFQTNEKLFF.

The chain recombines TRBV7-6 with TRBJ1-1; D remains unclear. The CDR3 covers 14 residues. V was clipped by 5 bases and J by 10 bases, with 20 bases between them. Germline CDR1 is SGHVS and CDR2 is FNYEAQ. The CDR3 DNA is TGTGCCAGCAGCCCAGTTAAAGTCGGGTTAGGAGCTTTCTTT. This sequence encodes CASSPVKVGLGAFF.

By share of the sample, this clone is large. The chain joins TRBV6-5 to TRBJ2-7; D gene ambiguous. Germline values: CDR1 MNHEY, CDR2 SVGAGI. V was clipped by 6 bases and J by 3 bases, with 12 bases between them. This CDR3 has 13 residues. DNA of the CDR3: TGTGCCAGCAGCCCCCCCGGGTTCTACGAGCAGTACTTC. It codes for CASSPPGFYEQYF.

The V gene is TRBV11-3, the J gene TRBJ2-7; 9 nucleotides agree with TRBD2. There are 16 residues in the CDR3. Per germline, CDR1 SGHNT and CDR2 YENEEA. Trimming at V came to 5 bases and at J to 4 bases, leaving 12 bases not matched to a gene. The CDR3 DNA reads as TGTGCCAGCAGCCAGAAGCAGGGACTAGCAGTATACGAGCAGTACTTC. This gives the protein CASSQKQGLAVYEQYF.

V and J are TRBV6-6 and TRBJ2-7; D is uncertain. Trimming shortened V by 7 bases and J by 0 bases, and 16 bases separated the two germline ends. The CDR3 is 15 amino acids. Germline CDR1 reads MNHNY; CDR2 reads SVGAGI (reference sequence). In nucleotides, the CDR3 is TGTGCCAGCACAGAAATGCGCGCCAACTCCTACGAGCAGTACTTC. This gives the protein CASTEMRANSYEQYF.

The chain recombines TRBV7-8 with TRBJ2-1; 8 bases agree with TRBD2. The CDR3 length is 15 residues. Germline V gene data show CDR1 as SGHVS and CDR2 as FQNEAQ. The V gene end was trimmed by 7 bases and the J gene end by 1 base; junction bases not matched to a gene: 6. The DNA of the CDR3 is TGTGCCAGCAAGATTAGCGGGATGTCCTACAATGAGCAGTTCTTC. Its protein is CASKISGMSYNEQFF.

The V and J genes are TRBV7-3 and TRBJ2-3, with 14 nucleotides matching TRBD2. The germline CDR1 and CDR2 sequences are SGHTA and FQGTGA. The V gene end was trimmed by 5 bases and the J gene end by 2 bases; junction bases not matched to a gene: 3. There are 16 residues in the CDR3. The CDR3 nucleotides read TGTGCCAGCAGCATGGGACTAGCGGGAGTCACAGATACGCAGTATTTT. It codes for CASSMGLAGVTDTQYF.